The 27 T cell receptor beta chains below were found in one sample sequenced in a study of cytomegalovirus exposure and HLA in healthy donors. The PCR contained 60 Vbeta and 13 Jbeta primers. Clones were read by immunoSEQ multiplex PCR, and TCRdb kept only the in-frame ones, dropping some. The top ten clones hold about 2.4% of a sample with about 130,000 clones, just over 70% of them seen once. The sample comprised PBMCs. All receptors come from a woman in her fifties or sixties in good health and CMV-seropositive.

J is TRBJ1-1 and V is TRBV11-2, with D unclear. The V gene lost 0 bases and the J gene lost 7 bases, with 9 bases spanning the gap. Germline assignment: CDR1 SGHAT and CDR2 FQNNGV. The CDR3 totals 13 residues. The CDR3 sequence: CASSLEPRGEAFF. The CDR3 nucleotides are TGTGCCAGCAGCTTAGAACCGAGAGGTGAAGCTTTCTTT.

The genes are TRBV29-1 and TRBJ1-2, with 9 nucleotides matching TRBD1. The J segment lost 2 bases and the V segment lost 4 bases, leaving 2 bases of the junction unmatched. Germline-derived CDR1 and CDR2 are SQVTM and ANQGSEA. CDR3 size: 13 residues. CDR3 DNA sequence: TGCAGCGTTGGGACAGGGGCCAACTATGGCTACACCTTC. Amino acids: CSVGTGANYGYTF.

Only a few counts were recorded for this clone. V is TRBV12-5 and J is TRBJ2-7, with 8 nucleotides matching TRBD2. Trimming cost V 6 bases and J 2 bases; bases outside gene matches: 6. The CDR3 runs to 14 residues. Germline values: CDR1 LGHNT, CDR2 FRNRAP. The CDR3 DNA sequence: TGTGCTAGTGGGGCTGGACTAGCCGCCTACGAGCAGTACTTC. It specifies CASGAGLAAYEQYF.

CDR3 sequence (DNA): TGCGCCAGCAGTGATCCGGGACAAGCCAAAAACATTCAGTACTTC. It codes for CASSDPGQAKNIQYF. The genes are TRBV10-1 and TRBJ2-4; possible D gene TRBD1, 6 bases. Trimming shortened V by 3 bases and J by 0 bases, and 9 bases separated the two germline ends. The CDR3 sequence is 15 residues long. Germline-derived CDR1 and CDR2 are WNHNN and SYGVQD (reference sequence).

The chain links TRBV6-6 to TRBJ1-2; 9 nucleotides agree with TRBD1. The CDR3 loop spans 15 amino acids. J gave up 4 bases and V 1 base, and 4 bases lay outside the gene matches. Germline values: CDR1 MNHNY, CDR2 SVGAGI (reference sequence). The CDR3 DNA is TGTGCCAGCAGTTACTTGGACAGGGGTGGCTATGGCTACACCTTC. Translation gives CASSYLDRGGYGYTF.

The chain recombines TRBV7-9 with TRBJ1-2; 8 bases are shared with TRBD1. The V and J ends lost 5 bases and 13 bases, in that order; junction bases with no gene match: 15. Germline CDR1 reads SEHNR; CDR2 reads FQNEAQ (reference sequence). This CDR3 is built from 14 residues. The chain's CDR3 is CASSLIQGADRVTF. The DNA of the CDR3 is TGTGCCAGCAGCCTCATTCAGGGGGCTGATCGGGTCACCTTC.

This clone occurred once. V usage is TRBV20-1 and J usage is TRBJ2-5; no reliable D call. The germline V gene has CDR1 DFQATT and CDR2 SNEGSKA (reference sequence). The germline V and J ends were trimmed by 8 bases and 9 bases, with 7 bases remaining between them. The CDR3 sequence is 8 residues long. For the CDR3, the DNA is TGCAGTCCCGGAGCCCAGTACTTC. It encodes CSPGAQYF.

A few counts support this clone. The rearrangement uses TRBV19 and TRBJ2-7; TRBD2 agrees at 7 bases. V trimming: 3 bases; J trimming: 5 bases; junction bases outside the gene matches: 1. The CDR3 length is 12 residues. The germline gives CDR1 LNHDA, CDR2 SQIVND (reference sequence). CDR3 protein: CASSMGGDEQYF. In nucleotides, the CDR3 is TGTGCCAGTAGTATGGGAGGGGACGAGCAGTACTTC.

This clone was picked up one time. The chain couples TRBV6-5 to TRBJ1-2; D gene unclear. The CDR3 sequence is 12 residues long. The germline CDR1 and CDR2 sequences are MNHEY and SVGAGI. V gave up 3 bases and J gave up 8 bases, with 10 bases separating them. The CDR3 sequence: CASSYEGRGYTF. CDR3 coding DNA: TGTGCCAGCAGTTATGAGGGTCGCGGCTACACCTTC.

The V call is TRBV2, the J call TRBJ1-2; 10 nucleotides agree with TRBD1. The V gene's germline CDR1 is SNHLY and CDR2 FYNNEI. The ends lost 7 bases at V and 7 bases at J; junction bases unmatched: 9. The CDR3 is made up of 14 amino acids. The CDR3 nucleotides are TGTGCCAGCAAGCCCGGGACAGGGGTTTCTGGCTACACCTTC. This gives the protein CASKPGTGVSGYTF.

This clone turned up a few times. The chain employs TRBV10-1 and TRBJ2-2; 7 nucleotides line up with TRBD1. The CDR3 sequence is 15 residues long. Germline CDR1 is WNHNN and CDR2 is SYGVQD (reference sequence). The V and J ends lost 4 bases and 8 bases, in that order; junction bases with no gene match: 10. The CDR3 region is CASSGDRAEGGELFF. Written as DNA, the CDR3 is TGCGCCAGCAGTGGTGACAGGGCCGAAGGGGGGGAGCTGTTTTTT.

The CDR3 bases are TGTGCCAGCTCAGAGGGAGGGGACACTGAAGCTTTCTTT. As protein: CASSEGGDTEAFF. This chain joins TRBV7-6 and TRBJ1-1; possibly TRBD1 for D (5 bases). Germline CDR1 reads SGHVS; CDR2 reads FNYEAQ. This CDR3 is built from 13 residues. V was trimmed by 8 bases and J by 3 bases, leaving 13 bases between them.

The rearrangement uses TRBV18 and TRBJ1-3; no firm D call. Trimming took off 3 bases at V and 5 bases at J, with 8 bases between the two ends. Per germline, CDR1 KGHSH and CDR2 LQKENI. This CDR3 is 13 amino acids long. CDR3 loop: CASSPGRRNTIYF. As DNA, the CDR3 is TGTGCCAGCTCACCGGGCAGGAGAAACACCATATATTTT.

The chain has TRBV25-1 and TRBJ1-3; perhaps TRBD1 as D (5 bases). The CDR3 length is 14 residues. CDR1 is MGHDK and CDR2 is SYGVNS in the germline V gene. The V gene lost 5 bases and the J gene lost 0 bases, with 8 bases spanning the gap. CDR3 residues: CASSWQGSGNTIYF. The CDR3 region has the DNA TGTGCCAGCAGTTGGCAGGGCTCTGGAAACACCATATATTTT.

The gene calls are TRBV7-6 and TRBJ2-2, with 10 positions matching TRBD1. Trimming at V came to 5 bases and at J to 4 bases, leaving 4 bases not matched to a gene. The CDR3 runs 15 residues. In germline, CDR1 is SGHVS, CDR2 FNYEAQ. The CDR3 reads CASSPGTGVTGELFF. The DNA for the CDR3 is TGTGCCAGCAGCCCTGGGACAGGGGTCACCGGGGAGCTGTTTTTT.

This chain links TRBV5-8 with TRBJ1-6; no clear D gene. The germline V gene encodes CDR1 SGHTS and CDR2 YDEGEE. The CDR3 has 14 residues. V was pared by 7 bases and J by 3 bases, with 11 bases between. The CDR3 DNA sequence: TGTGCCAGCGACGAGAGAGGCTATAATTCACCCCTCCACTTT. Residues: CASDERGYNSPLHF.

Written as DNA, the CDR3 is TGCGCCAGCAGCTCAGGGGTCTACGAGCAGTACTTC. It yields the protein CASSSGVYEQYF. The gene calls are TRBV5-1 and TRBJ2-7; possibly TRBD1 for D (6 bases). Germline V gene data show CDR1 as SGHRS and CDR2 as YFSETQ. V lost 3 bases and J 3 bases, leaving 7 bases between the germline ends. The CDR3 totals 12 residues.

The V and J genes are TRBV10-1 and TRBJ1-6; perhaps TRBD1 as D (5 bases). The CDR3 runs to 16 residues. The V and J ends lost 3 bases and 7 bases respectively, with 16 bases between them. Looked up from germline, CDR1 is WNHNN and CDR2 is SYGVQD (reference sequence). CDR3 amino acids: CASSEYGVRANSPLHF. In nucleotides, the CDR3 is TGCGCCAGCAGTGAATATGGGGTCAGGGCAAATTCACCCCTCCACTTT.

The J gene is TRBJ1-1, the V gene TRBV7-6, with TRBD1 matching 9 bases. Trimming at V came to 5 bases and at J to 6 bases, leaving 7 bases not matched to a gene. Per germline, CDR1 SGHVS and CDR2 FNYEAQ. The CDR3 totals 14 residues. The CDR3 here is CASSKRQGGPEAFF. CDR3 DNA sequence: TGTGCCAGCAGCAAGAGACAGGGGGGCCCTGAAGCTTTCTTT.

The chain recombines TRBV6-4 with TRBJ1-6, with 7 bases identical to TRBD1. Germline V gene sequence: CDR1 MRHNA, CDR2 SNTAGT. This CDR3 has 15 residues. V shed 7 bases, J shed 4 bases, and the junction held 7 bases outside the gene matches. CDR3 loop: CASTPGTEYNSPLHF. CDR3 DNA: TGTGCCAGCACTCCTGGGACAGAATATAATTCACCCCTCCACTTT.

The CDR3 spells CASSIRGSGNYGYTF. The CDR3 nucleotides read TGTGCCAGTAGTATACGTGGGTCGGGTAACTATGGCTACACCTTC. The chain links TRBV19 to TRBJ1-2, with D unresolved. Germline V gene sequence: CDR1 LNHDA, CDR2 SQIVND (reference sequence). The CDR3 runs to 15 residues. Trimming cost V 2 bases and J 1 base, with 11 bases left between them.

V usage is TRBV19 and J usage is TRBJ2-1; D unresolved. With 1 base removed from V and 1 base from J, the gap between germline ends came to 5 bases. CDR3 size: 14 residues. Germline CDR1 reads LNHDA; CDR2 reads SQIVND (reference sequence). The CDR3 region is CASSIALSYNEQFF. In DNA, the CDR3 is TGTGCCAGTAGTATAGCCCTTTCCTACAATGAGCAGTTCTTC.

This clone was seen more than once but under ten times. V and J are TRBV11-2 and TRBJ2-4, with unresolved D. V shed 3 bases and J shed 9 bases, with 6 bases lying between them. This CDR3 region has 11 residues. From germline, CDR1 is SGHAT and CDR2 FQNNGV. The CDR3 sequence: CASSFSRIQYF. The CDR3 DNA reads as TGTGCCAGCAGCTTCTCCCGCATTCAGTACTTC.

The chain uses TRBV10-3 and TRBJ1-3, with D unclear. Looked up from germline, CDR1 is ENHRY and CDR2 is SYGVKD. The CDR3 is made up of 14 amino acids. The V end lost 2 bases, the J end lost 3 bases, and 8 bases lay between the germline ends. The CDR3 DNA reads TGTGCCATCAGTGAGGATGTCGGTGGAAACACCATATATTTT. It codes for CAISEDVGGNTIYF.

This clone has only one observation. V and J are TRBV9 and TRBJ2-3; possibly TRBD2 for D (7 bases). V was pared by 0 bases and J by 4 bases, with 18 bases between. CDR3 length equals 17 residues. From germline, CDR1 is SGDLS and CDR2 YYNGEE. CDR3 DNA sequence: TGTGCCAGCAGCGTAGTCCCCTCGGGGGGCCCTCCAGATACGCAGTATTTT. Its protein is CASSVVPSGGPPDTQYF. Looking up the rest from reference TRBV9 and TRBJ2-3 gives the full variable domain: DSGVTQTPKHLITATGQRVTLRCSPRSGDLSVYWYQQSLDQGLQFLIQYYNGEERAKGNILERFSAQQFPDLHSELNLSSLELGDSALYFCASSVVPSGGPPDTQYFGPGTRLTVL.

This clone was detected only a few times. The chain employs TRBV29-1 and TRBJ2-3, with D perhaps TRBD2 (7 bases). The germline V gene has CDR1 SQVTM and CDR2 ANQGSEA. The length of the CDR3 is 15 residues. Trimming removed 1 base at V and 1 base at J, with 12 bases between. The CDR3 DNA reads as TGCAGCGTTGAAGTGGCGGGGGCCGGCACAGATACGCAGTATTTT. As protein: CSVEVAGAGTDTQYF.

This rearrangement joins TRBV11-2 to TRBJ2-5; weak D call: TRBD2 (5 bases). The CDR3 loop spans 15 amino acids. Trimming took off 1 base at V and 1 base at J, with 10 bases between the two ends. Germline CDR1 reads SGHAT; CDR2 reads FQNNGV. The CDR3 protein is CASSLGGGLQETQYF. CDR3 DNA sequence: TGTGCCAGCAGCTTAGGAGGCGGACTCCAAGAGACCCAGTACTTC.